These 5 T cell receptor beta chains came from one sample sequenced in a study of neoadjuvant anti-PD-1 for oral cavity cancer. Generated by immunoSEQ multiplex PCR, the TCRdb table keeps only in-frame clones and is missing some. The data show 15,000 to 20,000 clones, with nearly 70% seen just once and about 2.6% held by the top ten. The specimen comprised PBMCs, sampled before nivolumab (anti-PD-1) treatment. These receptors were collected from a person aged 35-79 years with oral cavity squamous cell carcinoma.

This clone has a handful of counts. This chain links TRBV5-1 with TRBJ2-4, with TRBD1 matching 9 bases. Germline V lookup: CDR1 SGHRS, CDR2 YFSETQ. Germline trimming cut 5 bases from V and 8 bases from J; bases unmatched to any gene: 8. The CDR3 sequence is 14 residues long. In DNA form, the CDR3 reads TGCGCCAGCAGACCCGGGACAGGGACTGACATTCAGTACTTC. Amino acid sequence: CASRPGTGTDIQYF.

The rearrangement joins TRBV6-5 to TRBJ2-3, with TRBD1 identical over 8 bases. The V gene's germline CDR1 is MNHEY and CDR2 SVGAGI. Trimming at V came to 2 bases and at J to 2 bases, leaving 3 bases not matched to a gene. This CDR3 is 15 amino acids long. The CDR3 region has the DNA TGTGCCAGCAGTTACAGACAGGGGCCCACAGATACGCAGTATTTT. Its translation: CASSYRQGPTDTQYF.

This clone was observed a few times. The V and J genes are TRBV5-1 and TRBJ1-2; no reliable D call. In germline, CDR1 is SGHRS, CDR2 YFSETQ. Trimming pared 3 bases from V and 7 bases from J, leaving 16 bases between. The CDR3 spans 14 residues. In DNA, the CDR3 is TGCGCCAGCAGCTCGGTCGGGGATTCGGGTGGCTACACCTTC. Protein: CASSSVGDSGGYTF. The entire variable domain, with the rest obtained from reference TRBV5-1 and TRBJ1-2, is as follows: KAGVTQTPRYLIKTRGQQVTLSCSPISGHRSVSWYQQTPGQGLQFLFEYFSETQRNKGNFPGRFSGRQFSNSRSEMNVSTLELGDSALYLCASSSVGDSGGYTFGSGTRLTVV.

The count of this clone is one. The chain joins TRBV5-1 to TRBJ2-5, with 15 bases matching TRBD2. The V segment lost 4 bases and the J segment 4 bases; nucleotides outside the gene matches: 2. Germline assignment: CDR1 SGHRS and CDR2 YFSETQ. This CDR3 spans 15 amino acids. The DNA for the CDR3 is TGCGCCAGCAGCCAGGGACTAGCGGGAGGAGAGACCCAGTACTTC. It codes for CASSQGLAGGETQYF.

This sequence joins TRBV7-9 and TRBJ1-5, with a possible D match to TRBD1 (6 bases). There are 15 residues in the CDR3. CDR1 SEHNR and CDR2 FQNEAQ come from the germline V gene (reference sequence). The germline V and J ends were trimmed by 2 bases and 3 bases, with 11 bases remaining between them. CDR3 residues: CASSLQGSDNQPQHF. Written as DNA, the CDR3 is TGTGCCAGCAGCTTACAGGGGAGCGACAATCAGCCCCAGCATTTT.